These 23 T cell receptor beta chains were sequenced from one sample in a study of T cell responses to AZD1222 COVID-19 vaccine. Method: immunoSEQ multiplex PCR; TCRdb's copy keeps in-frame clones and lacks some. Among around 140,000 clones listed, about 91% were seen once. Sequencing used peripheral blood, obtained 28 days after the second AZD1222 dose. The receptors were sampled from an adult who received the AZD1222 COVID-19 vaccine.

The rearrangement joins TRBV7-9 to TRBJ1-4; D gene unclear. The CDR3 runs 15 residues. The V and J ends lost 0 bases and 8 bases respectively, with 13 bases between them. Germline CDR1 and CDR2: SEHNR and FQNEAQ (reference sequence). Here the CDR3 DNA reads TGTGCCAGCAGCTTAGCGGGCAGGTCGCCCGAAAAACTGTTTTTT. Translation: CASSLAGRSPEKLFF. The entire variable domain, with the rest obtained from reference TRBV7-9 and TRBJ1-4, is as follows: DTGVSQNPRHKITKRGQNVTFRCDPISEHNRLYWYRQTLGQGPEFLTYFQNEAQLEKSRLLSDRFSAERPKGSFSTLEIQRTEQGDSAMYLCASSLAGRSPEKLFFGSGTQLSVL.

The chain combines TRBV6-1 with TRBJ2-7, with D possibly being TRBD1 (6 bases). The germline CDR1 and CDR2 sequences are MNHNS and SASEGT. V shed 2 bases and J shed 4 bases, with 18 bases lying between them. This CDR3 contains 16 residues. Written as DNA, the CDR3 is TGTGCCAGCAGTGAATCGTGGGGGCTACGGAAATACGAGCAGTACGTC. Translated: CASSESWGLRKYEQYV.

The chain is built from TRBV12-3 or TRBV12-4 and TRBJ1-3; no reliable D call. The CDR3 runs 13 residues. The V gene lost 5 bases and the J gene lost 3 bases, with 8 bases spanning the gap. The CDR3 reads CASSPGYGNTIYF. CDR3 nucleotides: TGTGCCAGCAGTCCGGGGTATGGAAACACCATATATTTT.

V and J are TRBV6-5 and TRBJ2-3; D may be TRBD2 (6 bases). Germline V lookup: CDR1 MNHEY, CDR2 SVGAGI. The germline V and J ends were trimmed by 11 bases and 5 bases, with 20 bases remaining between them. The CDR3 length is 14 residues. The CDR3 nucleotides are TGTGCCTCACGCAGAAGGGGAGGAGAAGATACGCAGTATTTT. Translated: CASRRRGGEDTQYF.

The V call is TRBV16, the J call TRBJ2-7; tentative D call: TRBD1 (5 bases). The V end lost 3 bases, the J end lost 3 bases, and 9 bases lay between the germline ends. Germline CDR1 KGHSY, CDR2 FQNENV. The CDR3 has 13 residues. The CDR3 nucleotides are TGTGCCAGCAGCCAGAGAAGGGGCTACGAGCAGTACGTC. It codes for CASSQRRGYEQYV.

The CDR3 sequence: CASRLLQGANTEAFF. The CDR3 nucleotides read TGTGCCAGCAGGTTGCTACAGGGGGCCAACACTGAAGCTTTCTTT. The chain carries TRBV6-5 and TRBJ1-1; 9 positions agree with TRBD1. The CDR3 contains 15 residues. Trimming removed 6 bases from V and 2 bases from J; junction bases left unmatched: 7. The germline V gene encodes CDR1 MNHEY and CDR2 SVGAGI.

DNA for the CDR3: TGTGCCAGCAGCCAAGATGACAGGGGGCAAGCTAATGAAAAACTGTTTTTT. Encoded protein: CASSQDDRGQANEKLFF. J is TRBJ1-4 and V is TRBV4-2, with 10 bases aligning to TRBD1. CDR1 and CDR2 (germline): LGHNA, YNFKEQ. The trim removed 0 bases at V and 3 bases at J, leaving 4 bases unmatched. The CDR3 has 17 residues.

The chain couples TRBV7-9 to TRBJ1-3; D unresolved. Germline V gene lookup returns CDR1 SEHNR and CDR2 FQNEAQ (reference sequence). Trimming removed 1 base at V and 0 bases at J, with 7 bases between. The CDR3 sequence is 15 residues long. Written as DNA, the CDR3 is TGTGCCAGCAGCTTAGGGTTAACCTCTGGAAACACCATATATTTT. It specifies CASSLGLTSGNTIYF.

The chain links TRBV29-1 to TRBJ1-1; no firm D call. This CDR3 comprises 13 residues. The V end lost 7 bases, the J end lost 0 bases, and 12 bases lay between the germline ends. The germline CDR1 and CDR2 sequences are SQVTM and ANQGSEA. CDR3 nucleotide sequence: TGCAGCGCTCTTTTCGGGCTGAACACTGAAGCTTTCTTT. This translates into CSALFGLNTEAFF.

The chain carries TRBV23-1 and TRBJ2-1, with D perhaps matching TRBD2 (5 bases). TRBV23-1 is filed as an ORF, its function uncertain. V was pared by 0 bases and J by 7 bases, with 16 bases between. CDR3 length: 16 residues. CDR3 amino acids: CASSQSAKRVGNEQFF. The DNA of the CDR3 is TGCGCCAGCAGTCAATCCGCCAAGAGGGTCGGGAATGAGCAGTTCTTC.

The chain uses TRBV24-1 and TRBJ2-1, with D unresolved. The germline gives CDR1 KGHDR, CDR2 SFDVKD. The V and J ends lost 4 bases and 4 bases respectively, with 7 bases between them. The CDR3 has 13 residues. CDR3 coding DNA: TGTGCCACCAGTGAGGGATTATACAATGAGCAGTTCTTC. Amino acid sequence: CATSEGLYNEQFF.

In nucleotides, the CDR3 is TGTGCCAGTAGTATGGGGACAGTTGGCTACACCTTC. It yields the protein CASSMGTVGYTF. The chain links TRBV19 to TRBJ1-2; 7 bases are shared with TRBD1. The CDR3 totals 12 residues. The V gene's germline CDR1 is LNHDA and CDR2 SQIVND (reference sequence). With 3 bases clipped from V and 7 bases from J, the junction kept 2 bases outside the gene matches.

This clone was detected only once. This chain links TRBV5-6 with TRBJ2-7; D may be TRBD2 (6 bases). This CDR3 comprises 14 residues. Germline V gene sequence: CDR1 SGHDT, CDR2 YYEEEE. Trimming removed 1 base from V and 4 bases from J, with 12 bases in between. The CDR3 coding sequence is TGTGCCAGCAGCTTGCGGTGGGAGGTATACGAGCAGTACTTC. This gives the protein CASSLRWEVYEQYF.

This chain joins TRBV19 and TRBJ1-2, with 8 bases that match TRBD1. The CDR3 totals 14 residues. V was clipped by 4 bases and J by 2 bases; unmatched bases: 3. Germline assignment: CDR1 LNHDA and CDR2 SQIVND (reference sequence). CDR3 DNA sequence: TGTGCCAGTAGTACCAGGGACAGGAACTATGGCTACACCTTC. Translation gives CASSTRDRNYGYTF.

This chain connects TRBV27 to TRBJ1-5; D not certain. Trimming stripped 3 bases from V and 2 bases from J, with 14 bases between. This CDR3 comprises 16 residues. Germline assignment: CDR1 MNHEY and CDR2 SMNVEV (reference sequence). DNA of the CDR3: TGTGCCAGCAGTTTGAGGGCGGGAACGGGCAATCAGCCCCAGCATTTT. Amino acids: CASSLRAGTGNQPQHF.

A few counts support this clone. The CDR3 nucleotides are TGTGCCAGCAGTGAAGGTCCTAGCGAAAAACTGTTTTTT. Amino acid sequence: CASSEGPSEKLFF. The gene calls are TRBV6-4 and TRBJ1-4, with D unresolved. The CDR3 has 13 amino acids. Deletions cut 3 bases from V and 8 bases from J, with 10 bases between. Germline CDR1 and CDR2: MRHNA and SNTAGT.

The chain has TRBV5-4 and TRBJ1-1; 7 nucleotides match TRBD1. In germline, CDR1 is SGHNT, CDR2 YYREEE (reference sequence). The junction had 8 bases not matched to a gene; V was cut back by 4 bases and J by 2 bases. This CDR3 comprises 15 residues. The CDR3 spells CASSLQGQKNTEAFF. The CDR3 bases are TGTGCCAGCAGCCTTCAGGGACAGAAAAACACTGAAGCTTTCTTT.

The CDR3 here is CASSPGQGASLMRNTF. CDR3 sequence (DNA): TGTGCCAGCTCACCGGGACAGGGGGCCAGTTTAATGCGAAACACCTTC. This chain joins TRBV18 and TRBJ1-2; 12 nucleotides line up with TRBD1. CDR1 and CDR2 from the germline V gene are KGHSH and LQKENI. The V and J ends lost 3 bases and 12 bases, in that order; junction bases with no gene match: 14. The length of the CDR3 is 16 residues.

The CDR3 nucleotides are TGTGCCAGCATCCCAGCGGAAGGGTCCCCGGGCTACACCTTC. Amino acids: CASIPAEGSPGYTF. This chain connects TRBV7-9 to TRBJ1-2; D gene unclear. The CDR3 consists of 14 residues. Per the germline V gene, CDR1 is SEHNR and CDR2 is FQNEAQ (reference sequence). Trimming removed 7 bases at V and 8 bases at J, with 20 bases between.

The chain is built from TRBV4-2 and TRBJ1-4, with D perhaps TRBD1 (6 bases). Trimming took 3 bases from V and 4 from J, leaving 15 bases between them. This CDR3 has 16 residues. Germline CDR1 and CDR2: LGHNA and YNFKEQ. CDR3 in DNA: TGTGCCAGCAGCCACGAAAAACAGGGCGGTAATGAAAAACTGTTTTTT. Translating it yields CASSHEKQGGNEKLFF.

This chain joins TRBV6-5 and TRBJ1-2; no definite D call. The CDR3 is 14 residues long. The germline gives CDR1 MNHEY, CDR2 SVGAGI. V lost 2 bases to trimming and J lost 2 bases, with 9 bases between them. The CDR3 here is CASSYRARNYGYTF. In DNA, the CDR3 is TGTGCCAGCAGTTACAGGGCCCGAAACTATGGCTACACCTTC.

V is TRBV5-1 and J is TRBJ1-1; 8 nucleotides align to TRBD1. This CDR3 has 16 amino acids. Germline lookup yields CDR1 SGHRS and CDR2 YFSETQ. V was pared by 3 bases and J by 2 bases, with 9 bases of the junction left unmatched. The CDR3 sequence is CASSSPRQGINTEAFF. The CDR3 bases are TGCGCCAGCAGCTCGCCGAGACAGGGGATAAACACTGAAGCTTTCTTT.

The V call is TRBV5-4, the J call TRBJ1-2; D not certain. The CDR3 covers 12 residues. V was shortened by 0 bases and J by 7 bases, with 7 bases between the two germline ends. Germline values: CDR1 SGHNT, CDR2 YYREEE (reference sequence). CDR3 sequence (DNA): TGTGCCAGCAGCTTGGGGGCCGCTGGCTACACCTTC. Encoded protein: CASSLGAAGYTF.